The rows below give T cell receptor beta chains drawn from one sample of a study. Sequencing used immunoSEQ multiplex PCR; TCRdb keeps in-frame clones, though not all of them. The sample consists of about 68,000 clones, about 94% of them appearing once. Material for sequencing was PBMCs. These receptors were obtained from a man in his forties or fifties with rheumatoid arthritis. CDR3s include the opening cysteine and the closing phenylalanine or tryptophan.

>12|TRBV5-8|TRBJ2-7
CASSRRNYEQYF
>15|TRBV18|TRBJ2-7
CASSLLAGIDYEQYF
>16|TRBV9|TRBJ1-6
CASSVVPSSYNSPLHF
>13|TRBV30|TRBJ1-2
CAWSNQGAGGYTF
>15|TRBV19|TRBJ1-4
CASSAPGQGNEKLFF
>15|TRBV19|TRBJ2-7
CASSSREGYSYEQYF
>16|TRBV14|TRBJ1-2
CASSPPNRGLDYGYTF
>14|TRBV10-3|TRBJ2-3
CAIRGQGGTDTQYF
>13|TRBV6-4|TRBJ2-1
CASSDGSYNEQFF
>11|TRBV3-1/TRBV3-2|TRBJ2-7
CASSQAEEQYF
>14|TRBV30|TRBJ2-1
CAWSSTSAYNEQFF
>15|TRBV7-2|TRBJ2-3
CASSPMRGVTDTQYF
>17|TRBV15|TRBJ2-7
CATSRDTPQAGSYEQYF
>15|TRBV19|TRBJ2-2
CASSTTAWNTGELFF
>14|TRBV27|TRBJ1-1
CATLGTHPNTEAFF
>14|TRBV18|TRBJ1-4
CASSPGRGGEKLFF
>16|TRBV18|TRBJ1-3
CASSPPQGTFRNTIYF
>15|TRBV18|TRBJ1-2
CASSPLQAADYGYTF
>14|TRBV24-1|TRBJ2-7
CATSGTDKSYEQYF
>14|TRBV18|TRBJ2-3
CASRRLAGTDTQYF
>16|TRBV7-2|TRBJ1-5
CASSLTRRGSNQPQHF
>19|TRBV7-2|TRBJ1-5
CASSPRGGQGGTINEPQHF
>11|TRBV2|TRBJ2-3
CAGAGGNTQYF
>14|TRBV4-1|TRBJ2-2
CASSQEQGRGELFF
>15|TRBV7-9|TRBJ1-1
CASSEGRGRRTEAFF
>14|TRBV7-8|TRBJ2-6
CASSPGTVANVLTF
>14|TRBV6-2/TRBV6-3|TRBJ1-4
CASSYTATNEKLFF
>15|TRBV6-5|TRBJ2-2
CASRYDTPNTGELFF
>14|TRBV7-3|TRBJ1-3
CASSLAVSGNTIYF
>12|TRBV3-1/TRBV3-2|TRBJ1-2
CASSPRRGGYTF
>16|TRBV27|TRBJ2-3
CASSLGTSGSSWGQYF